The clone carrying this TCR beta chain turned up a few times. For TCRbeta, the library was prepared with unique molecular identifiers. TCRdb re-called the PCR reads with MiXCR, one entry per CDR3 protein. Counted here are about 340,000 distinct CDR3 sequences, 10% occurring once; the ten biggest clones make up 2% to 3%. V lost 1 base and J 5 bases, leaving 11 bases between the germline ends. CDR1 and CDR2 from the germline V gene are LNHNV and YYDKDF (reference sequence). CDR3 length: 14 residues. The data were obtained in a study of T-cell reconstitution after alpha-beta-depleted transplantation in children.

The V gene is TRBV15, the J gene TRBJ2-5; D gene uncertain. This receptor was identified in a human donor who donated a stem cell graft to a child with acute lymphoblastic leukemia. The source was PBMCs from the stem cell graft donor, collected from the stem cell graft. CDR3 nucleotide sequence: TGTGCCACCAGCAGAGGGCCTCTCGAGGAGACCCAGTACTTC. This codes for CATSRGPLEETQYF.